The source of this T cell receptor beta chain is a study of shared clonotypes between healthy human individuals. The CDR3 consists of 16 residues. The V segment lost 3 bases and the J segment 4 bases; nucleotides outside the gene matches: 7. Germline V gene sequence: CDR1 SGHNT, CDR2 YENEEA. The assay was immunoSEQ multiplex PCR, and TCRdb's table has in-frame clones only and misses some. Counted here are about 2 million clones, over 85% occurring once; the ten biggest clones make up roughly 1%. Positively selected for CCR7, the CD45RO-negative cells used as naive CD8 cells excluded terminally differentiated effector memory CD45RA+ cells.

The source is a man between 18 and 29 years old in good health. The specimen sequenced was naive CD8+ T cells sorted from blood. The chain joins TRBV11-3 to TRBJ2-1; the match to TRBD2 covers 9 bases. The CDR3 DNA reads as TGTGCCAGCAGCTTTAACTTGCGGGAGGGGTACAATGAGCAGTTCTTC. Residues: CASSFNLREGYNEQFF. Combining the CDR3 with reference TRBV11-3 and TRBJ2-1 gives the whole variable domain EAGVVQSPRYKIIEKKQPVAFWCNPISGHNTLYWYLQNLGQGPELLIRYENEEAVDDSQLPKDRFSAERLKGVDSTLKIQPAELGDSAVYLCASSFNLREGYNEQFFGPGTRLTVL.